This T cell receptor (beta chain) was sequenced for a study of cytomegalovirus exposure and HLA in healthy donors. Primers: 60 Vbeta forward and 13 Jbeta reverse. Clones were sequenced by immunoSEQ multiplex PCR, and TCRdb holds only the in-frame ones, with some missing. This sample contains 200,000 or so clones. Study conclusions and caveats: More clonal expansion characterized HLA-associated TCR beta chains than equally common others in a later analysis. TCR beta V- and J-gene trimming, according to a later analysis, was linked to a missense DCLRE1C variant.

About this clone itself: What it binds is not known.

The germline V and J ends were trimmed by 7 bases and 4 bases, with 14 bases remaining between them. The CDR3 is 14 amino acids. Germline assignment: CDR1 LNHDA and CDR2 SQIVND (reference sequence). This sequence was found in a boy aged 5-17 years in good health and CMV-seronegative. The specimen was PBMCs. This chain uses TRBV19 with TRBJ1-3, with a weak D call TRBD1 (5 bases). This CDR3 reads CASKTLQAGNTIYF. CDR3 bases: TGTGCCAGTAAAACCTTACAGGCCGGAAACACCATATATTTT.